This T cell receptor beta chain was obtained from a study of control samples from healthy donors and cancer patients. Sequencing used immunoSEQ multiplex PCR; TCRdb keeps in-frame clones, though not all of them. The profile covers roughly 95,000 clones, with about nine tenths appearing a single time and around 0.92% taken by the ten largest. J gave up 4 bases and V 8 bases, and 12 bases lay outside the gene matches. There are 17 residues in the CDR3. The germline CDR1 and CDR2 sequences are LNHNV and YYDKDF (reference sequence). Sequences were obtained from blood. This receptor was obtained from a woman in her twenties or thirties in good health. J is TRBJ1-5 and V is TRBV15; 12 bases match TRBD1. The CDR3 DNA reads TGTGCCACCCGCCCGGGGACAGGGGGCGCGGGGAATCAGCCCCAGCATTTT. Its protein product is CATRPGTGGAGNQPQHF.